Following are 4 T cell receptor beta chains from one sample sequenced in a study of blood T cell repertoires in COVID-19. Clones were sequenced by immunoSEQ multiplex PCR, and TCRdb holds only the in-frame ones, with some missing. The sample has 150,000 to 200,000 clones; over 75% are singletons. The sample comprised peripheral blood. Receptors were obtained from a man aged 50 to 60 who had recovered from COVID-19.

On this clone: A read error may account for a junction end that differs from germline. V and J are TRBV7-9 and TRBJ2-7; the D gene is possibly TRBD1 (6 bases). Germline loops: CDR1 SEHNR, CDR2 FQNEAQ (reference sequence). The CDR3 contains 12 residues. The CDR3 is CASSLVGTLLSF. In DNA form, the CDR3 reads TGTGCCAGCAGCTTAGTAGGGACATTACTTTCCTTC.

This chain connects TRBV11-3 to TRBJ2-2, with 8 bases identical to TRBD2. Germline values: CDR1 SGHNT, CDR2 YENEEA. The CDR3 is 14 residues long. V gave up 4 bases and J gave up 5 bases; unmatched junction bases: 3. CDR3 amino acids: CASSWAGGTGELFF. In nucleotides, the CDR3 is TGTGCCAGCAGCTGGGCGGGAGGTACCGGGGAGCTGTTTTTT.

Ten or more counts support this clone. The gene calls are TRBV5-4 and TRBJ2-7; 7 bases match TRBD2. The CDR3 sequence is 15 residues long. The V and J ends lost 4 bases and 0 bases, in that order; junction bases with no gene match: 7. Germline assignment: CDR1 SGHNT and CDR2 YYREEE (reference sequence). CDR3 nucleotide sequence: TGTGCCAGCAGCGACATAAGCGGGGCCTCCTACGAGCAGTACTTC. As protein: CASSDISGASYEQYF.

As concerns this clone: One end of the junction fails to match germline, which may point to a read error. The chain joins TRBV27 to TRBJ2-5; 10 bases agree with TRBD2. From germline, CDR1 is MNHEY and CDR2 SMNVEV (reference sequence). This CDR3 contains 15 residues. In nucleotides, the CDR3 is TGTGCCAGCAGACCCTGGACTAGCGGTGAAGACACCCAGTACTTC. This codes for CASRPWTSGEDTQYF.